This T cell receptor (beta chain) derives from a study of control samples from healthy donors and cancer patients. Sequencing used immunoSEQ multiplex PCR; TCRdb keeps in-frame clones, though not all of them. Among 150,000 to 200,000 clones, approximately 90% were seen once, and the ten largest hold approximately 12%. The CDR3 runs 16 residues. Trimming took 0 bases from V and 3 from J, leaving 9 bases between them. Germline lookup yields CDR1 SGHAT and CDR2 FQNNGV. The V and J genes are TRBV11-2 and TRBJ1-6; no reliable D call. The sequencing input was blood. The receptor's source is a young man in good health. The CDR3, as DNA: TGTGCCAGCAGCTTAGAGCGATACAGCTATAATTCACCCCTCCACTTT. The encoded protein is CASSLERYSYNSPLHF.